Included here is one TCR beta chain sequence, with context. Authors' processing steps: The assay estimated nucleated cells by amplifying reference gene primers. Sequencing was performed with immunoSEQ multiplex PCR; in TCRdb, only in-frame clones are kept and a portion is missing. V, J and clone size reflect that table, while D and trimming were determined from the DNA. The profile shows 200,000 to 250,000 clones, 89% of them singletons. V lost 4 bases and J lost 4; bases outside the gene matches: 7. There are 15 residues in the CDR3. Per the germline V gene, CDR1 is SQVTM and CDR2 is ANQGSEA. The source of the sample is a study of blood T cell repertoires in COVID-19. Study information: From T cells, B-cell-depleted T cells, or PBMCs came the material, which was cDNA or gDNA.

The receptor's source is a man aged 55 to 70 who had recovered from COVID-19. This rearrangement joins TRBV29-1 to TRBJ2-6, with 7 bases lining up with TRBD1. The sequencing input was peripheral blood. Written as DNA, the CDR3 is TGCAGCGTTGCAGAGACAGGGACAGGGGCCAACGTCCTGACTTTC. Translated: CSVAETGTGANVLTF.